The 20 T cell receptor beta chains given below trace back to one sample, sequenced in a study of T-cell memory formation after mild COVID-19. From the 5' RACE reads, TCRdb called clonotypes with MiXCR, one entry per CDR3 protein. This table has about 360,000 distinct CDR3 sequences, approximately 15% appearing once. Sequenced input: PBMCs or a T cell subset sorted from them (not recorded which). All receptors come from a man between 18 and 29 years old who had mild COVID-19 (a few samples of this study predate the infection). Cell type and time point are not known.

There are a few counts of this clonotype. The chain recombines TRBV7-2 with TRBJ2-1; D unclear. Germline-derived CDR1 and CDR2 are SGHTA and FQGNSA. Trimming took 5 bases from V and 7 from J, leaving 18 bases between them. The CDR3 consists of 15 residues. As DNA, the CDR3 is TGTGCCAGCAGCCGCGTCGCAAGGGATTCGAATGAGCAGTTCTTC. It translates to CASSRVARDSNEQFF.

The J gene is TRBJ1-5, the V gene TRBV20-1, with 9 bases fitting TRBD1. Trimming cost V 0 bases and J 6 bases; bases outside gene matches: 6. This CDR3 has 15 residues. Germline CDR1 is DFQATT and CDR2 is SNEGSKA (reference sequence). The CDR3 region is CSAREPGQGLQPQHF. CDR3 DNA sequence: TGCAGTGCTAGAGAACCGGGACAGGGTCTTCAGCCCCAGCATTTT.

The V call is TRBV2, the J call TRBJ2-7, with no clear D. The germline gives CDR1 SNHLY, CDR2 FYNNEI. V gave up 6 bases and J gave up 5 bases, with 17 bases separating them. The CDR3 sequence is 14 residues long. CDR3 region: CASSLIRVGNEQYF. The CDR3 DNA reads as TGTGCCAGCAGCCTTATAAGGGTTGGGAACGAGCAGTACTTC.

The chain is built from TRBV27 and TRBJ1-6; D is uncertain. Germline-derived CDR1 and CDR2 are MNHEY and SMNVEV (reference sequence). CDR3 length equals 15 residues. V shed 3 bases and J shed 7 bases, with 13 bases lying between them. The CDR3 region is CASSFIGLLNSPLHF. In DNA form, the CDR3 reads TGTGCCAGCAGTTTTATTGGGCTACTAAATTCACCCCTCCACTTT.

This clonotype was detected a few times. The chain links TRBV11-2 to TRBJ2-7; maybe TRBD1 (6 bases). Trimming removed 4 bases from V and 0 bases from J, with 10 bases in between. Germline values: CDR1 SGHAT, CDR2 FQNNGV. The CDR3 contains 14 residues. CDR3 residues: CASSSMTGSYEQYF. CDR3 in DNA: TGTGCCAGCAGCTCGATGACAGGCTCCTACGAGCAGTACTTC.

This clonotype was observed a few times. V and J are TRBV6-5 and TRBJ2-7; D is possibly TRBD2 (6 bases). Trimming left V 4 bases short and J 2 bases short, with 15 bases between. In germline, CDR1 is MNHEY, CDR2 SVGAGI. The CDR3 sequence is 15 residues long. This CDR3 is CASSWGTSAAYEQYF. CDR3 coding DNA: TGTGCCAGCAGTTGGGGGACTTCCGCAGCCTACGAGCAGTACTTC.

This clonotype was detected ten times or more. The CDR3 loop reads CASSATGPTGELFF. As DNA, the CDR3 is TGTGCCAGCAGTGCCACCGGGCCCACCGGGGAGCTGTTTTTT. The rearrangement links TRBV6-4 to TRBJ2-2; D remains ambiguous. CDR1 is MRHNA and CDR2 is SNTAGT in the germline V gene. Trimming took off 4 bases at V and 4 bases at J, with 10 bases between the two ends. The CDR3 totals 14 residues.

This clonotype was counted between two and nine times. The V gene is TRBV24-1, the J gene TRBJ2-2; D uncertain. There are 13 residues in the CDR3. Germline-derived CDR1 and CDR2 are KGHDR and SFDVKD. Trimming took 1 base from V and 13 from J, leaving 12 bases between them. In nucleotides, the CDR3 is TGTGCCACCAGTGATTTTACAGCGACCGTGCTGTTTTTT. Amino acid sequence: CATSDFTATVLFF.

The chain has TRBV5-1 and TRBJ2-7, with 7 positions matching TRBD1. V was pared by 4 bases and J by 4 bases, with 11 bases of the junction left unmatched. This CDR3 spans 15 amino acids. Germline CDR1 and CDR2: SGHRS and YFSETQ. The DNA of the CDR3 is TGCGCCAGCAGCCCAGGTGGTACAGGGGAATACGAGCAGTACGTC. Protein sequence: CASSPGGTGEYEQYV.

This clonotype has more than one count but fewer than ten. The chain is built from TRBV7-9 and TRBJ1-6; possible D gene TRBD1, 6 bases. Trimming stripped 6 bases from V and 10 bases from J, with 19 bases between. The CDR3 sequence is 15 residues long. From germline, CDR1 is SEHNR and CDR2 FQNEAQ (reference sequence). The CDR3 nucleotides are TGTGCCAGCAGATCAGGGGCCCCGAGGGAATCACCCCTCCACTTT. This gives the protein CASRSGAPRESPLHF.

In its sample, this clonotype was seen a few times. The CDR3 sequence is CSVQSNTGELFF. The CDR3, as DNA: TGCAGTGTACAGTCGAACACCGGGGAGCTGTTTTTT. This sequence joins TRBV20-1 and TRBJ2-2; D gene uncertain. V lost 7 bases, J lost 0 bases, and 6 bases lay in between. The CDR3 consists of 12 residues. CDR1 and CDR2 (germline): DFQATT, SNEGSKA (reference sequence).

This clonotype showed up just a few times. J is TRBJ2-7 and V is TRBV12-3 or TRBV12-4, with D possibly TRBD1 on 6 matching bases. This CDR3 is built from 15 residues. V was clipped by 6 bases and J by 3 bases, with 18 bases between them. The CDR3 sequence is CASSPLNRDNYEQYF. CDR3 nucleotide sequence: TGTGCCAGCAGCCCATTGAACCGGGACAACTACGAGCAGTACTTC.

The chain uses TRBV28 and TRBJ1-2; D remains unclear. The CDR3 contains 13 residues. V lost 8 bases to trimming and J lost 2 bases, with 12 bases between them. Germline V lookup: CDR1 MDHEN, CDR2 SYDVKM. Here the CDR3 DNA reads TGTGCCAGCCGGACGGAGAAAAACTATGGCTACACCTTC. Translation: CASRTEKNYGYTF.

The sample holds a few counts of this clonotype. A read error may explain this, as a much larger clone is one base away. The chain is built from TRBV6-5 and TRBJ1-1; D is unresolved. CDR1 and CDR2 (germline): MNHEY, SVGAGI. Trimming removed 6 bases from V and 0 bases from J, with 2 bases in between. The CDR3 is made up of 11 amino acids. The CDR3 sequence is CASRVNTEAFF. The CDR3 nucleotides read TGTGCCAGCAGGGTGAACACTGAAGCTTTCTTT.

Comment on this clonotype: The junction departs from the called germline gene at one end, perhaps through a read error. V and J are TRBV4-1 and TRBJ1-2, with D perhaps matching TRBD1 (5 bases). Germline-derived CDR1 and CDR2 are MGHRA and YSYEKL. The CDR3 has 14 residues. The CDR3 loop reads CASSQVGAGRSSAF. The CDR3 region has the DNA TGCGCCAGCAGCCAAGTCGGGGCAGGGAGGTCCTCGGCCTTC.

The genes are TRBV18 and TRBJ1-1; 7 bases fit TRBD1. Unmatched junction bases numbered 4, after V lost 0 bases and J lost 6 bases. CDR1 and CDR2 from the germline V gene are KGHSH and LQKENI. CDR3 length equals 14 residues. DNA of the CDR3: TGTGCCAGCTCACCACCGGGGACAGAGGCTGAAGCTTTCTTT. Residues: CASSPPGTEAEAFF.

Many counts were recorded for this clonotype. The gene calls are TRBV4-3 and TRBJ1-6, with unresolved D. The CDR3 extends over 14 amino acids. Germline lookup yields CDR1 LGHNA and CDR2 YSLEER. Trimming shortened V by 0 bases and J by 14 bases, and 14 bases separated the two germline ends. The CDR3 sequence: CASSQERTEPTLHF. CDR3 bases: TGCGCCAGCAGCCAAGAAAGGACCGAGCCGACCCTCCACTTT.

Only a few counts were recorded for this clonotype. In DNA form, the CDR3 reads TGTGCCAGCAGCGCACTAGGACAGGGGGTTGTTAATGAGCAGTTCTTC. Protein product: CASSALGQGVVNEQFF. V usage is TRBV9 and J usage is TRBJ2-1, with 10 bases lining up with TRBD1. This CDR3 comprises 16 residues. The V and J ends lost 3 bases and 7 bases, in that order; junction bases with no gene match: 10. The germline gives CDR1 SGDLS, CDR2 YYNGEE.

This clonotype has a handful of counts. This chain links TRBV4-3 with TRBJ2-1; D unresolved. Trimming took off 0 bases at V and 7 bases at J, with 13 bases between the two ends. CDR3 size: 15 residues. Germline V CDR1 and CDR2: LGHNA, YSLEER. CDR3 in amino acids: CASSQEDADPNEQFF. In DNA form, the CDR3 reads TGCGCCAGCAGCCAAGAGGACGCTGACCCAAATGAGCAGTTCTTC.

This clonotype turned up a few times. V and J are TRBV10-3 and TRBJ2-3; 8 bases are a match to TRBD2. CDR3 length equals 12 residues. In germline, CDR1 is ENHRY, CDR2 SYGVKD. The V gene end was trimmed by 6 bases and the J gene end by 5 bases; junction bases not matched to a gene: 1. CDR3 nucleotides: TGTGCCATCAGGGGACTAGAAGATACGCAGTATTTT. Protein product: CAIRGLEDTQYF.